This T cell receptor (beta chain) emerged from a study of CD8+ T cells in alopecia areata. The study sorted pooled cutaneous lymph node cells by CD4, CD8alpha, NKG2D, NKG2ACE and other markers. J gave up 0 bases and V 3 bases, and 4 bases lay outside the gene matches. Germline CDR1 NNHDY, CDR2 SYVADS. The CDR3 is 15 residues long. In each case, RNA was isolated and then reverse transcribed into cDNA as the sequencing template. Profiled with immunoSEQ multiplex PCR; TCRdb holds only in-frame clones, not every one. The sample has 200,000 to 300,000 clones, none seen only once; the top ten hold roughly 1.2%. Concerning this clone itself: Mouse gene names apply. The read comes to an end 4 residues before the CDR3 does, leaving the germline J gene to fill in the end.

The origin of this receptor is a C3H/HeJ mouse with alopecia areata. Strain MHC haplotype: H2-k. Specimen: CD4+ T cells sorted from a lymph node. The chain employs TRBV13-3 and TRBJ2-4; 7 bases match TRBD2. The CDR3 bases that were read are TGTGCCAGCAGTGTGACTGGGACTAGTCAAAAC. This translates into CASSVTGTSQN. The whole CDR3 is CASSVTGTSQNTLYF.